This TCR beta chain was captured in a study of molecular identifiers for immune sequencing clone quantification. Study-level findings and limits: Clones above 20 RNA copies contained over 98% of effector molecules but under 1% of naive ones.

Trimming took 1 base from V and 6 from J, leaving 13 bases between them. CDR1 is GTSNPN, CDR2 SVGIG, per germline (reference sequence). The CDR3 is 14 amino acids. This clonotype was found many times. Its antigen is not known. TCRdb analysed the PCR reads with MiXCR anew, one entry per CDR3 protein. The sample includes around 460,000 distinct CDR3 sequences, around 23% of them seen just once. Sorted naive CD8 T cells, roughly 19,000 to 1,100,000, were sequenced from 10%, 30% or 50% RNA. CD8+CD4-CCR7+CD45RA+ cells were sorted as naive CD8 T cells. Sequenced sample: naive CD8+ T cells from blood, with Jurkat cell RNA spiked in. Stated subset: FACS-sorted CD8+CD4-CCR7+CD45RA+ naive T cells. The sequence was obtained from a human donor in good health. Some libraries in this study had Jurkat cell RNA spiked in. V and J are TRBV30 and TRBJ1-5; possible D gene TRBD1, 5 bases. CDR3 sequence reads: CAWSAGQGGQPQHF. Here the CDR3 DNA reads TGTGCCTGGAGTGCCGGGCAGGGAGGTCAGCCCCAGCATTTT.